In this sample, the clone carrying this TCR beta chain turned up once. Generated by immunoSEQ multiplex PCR, the TCRdb table keeps only in-frame clones and is missing some. This sample has some 350,000 clones, with roughly nine tenths found just once. The sample originates from a study of blood T cell repertoires in COVID-19. The sequence derives from a man aged 18 to 29 who had recovered from COVID-19. Sequences were obtained from PBMCs or T cells enriched from blood (not recorded which).

Here the CDR3 reads CASSLQGGGNTIYF. CDR3 sequence (DNA): TGCGCCAGCAGCTTGCAGGGTGGCGGAAACACCATATATTTT. The chain joins TRBV5-1 to TRBJ1-3; D is possibly TRBD1 (5 bases). CDR1 SGHRS and CDR2 YFSETQ come from the germline V gene. This CDR3 is 14 amino acids long. Trimming removed 1 base at V and 4 bases at J, with 9 bases between. Supplemented by reference TRBV5-1 and TRBJ1-3, the full variable domain reads KAGVTQTPRYLIKTRGQQVTLSCSPISGHRSVSWYQQTPGQGLQFLFEYFSETQRNKGNFPGRFSGRQFSNSRSEMNVSTLELGDSALYLCASSLQGGGNTIYFGEGSWLTVV.